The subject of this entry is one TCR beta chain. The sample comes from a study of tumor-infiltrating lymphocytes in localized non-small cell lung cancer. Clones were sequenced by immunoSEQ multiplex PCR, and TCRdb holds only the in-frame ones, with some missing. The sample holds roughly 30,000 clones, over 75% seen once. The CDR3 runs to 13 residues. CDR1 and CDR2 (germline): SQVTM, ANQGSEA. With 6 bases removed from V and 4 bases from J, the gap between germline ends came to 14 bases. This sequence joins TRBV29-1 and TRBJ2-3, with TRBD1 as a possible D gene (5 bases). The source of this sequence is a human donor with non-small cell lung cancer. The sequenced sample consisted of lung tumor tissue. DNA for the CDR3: TGCAGCGTAAAGGGGTACATATCAGATACGCAGTATTTT. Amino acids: CSVKGYISDTQYF.